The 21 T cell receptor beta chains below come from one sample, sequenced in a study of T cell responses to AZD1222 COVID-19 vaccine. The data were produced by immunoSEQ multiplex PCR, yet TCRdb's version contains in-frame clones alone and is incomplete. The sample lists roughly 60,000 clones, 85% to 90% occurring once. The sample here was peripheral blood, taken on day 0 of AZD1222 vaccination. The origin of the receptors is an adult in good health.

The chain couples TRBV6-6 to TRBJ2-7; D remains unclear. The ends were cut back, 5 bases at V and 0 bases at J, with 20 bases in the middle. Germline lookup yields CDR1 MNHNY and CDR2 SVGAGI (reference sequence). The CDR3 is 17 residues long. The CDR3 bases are TGTGCCAGCAGTCCCTACCCGCGAACATCTACCTCCTACGAGCAGTACTTC. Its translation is CASSPYPRTSTSYEQYF.

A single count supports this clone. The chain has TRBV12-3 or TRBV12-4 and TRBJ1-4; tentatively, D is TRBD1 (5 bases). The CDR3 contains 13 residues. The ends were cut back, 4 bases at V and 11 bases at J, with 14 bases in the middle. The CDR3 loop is CASSYSGTFKLFF. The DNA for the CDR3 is TGTGCCAGCAGTTATTCAGGGACCTTTAAACTGTTTTTT.

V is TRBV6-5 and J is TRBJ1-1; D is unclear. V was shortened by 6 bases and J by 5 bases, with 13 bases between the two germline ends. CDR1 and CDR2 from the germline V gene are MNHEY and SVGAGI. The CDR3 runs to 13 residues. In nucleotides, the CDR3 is TGTGCCAGCAGCGCCCCTTGGGGTACTGAAGCTTTCTTT. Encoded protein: CASSAPWGTEAFF.

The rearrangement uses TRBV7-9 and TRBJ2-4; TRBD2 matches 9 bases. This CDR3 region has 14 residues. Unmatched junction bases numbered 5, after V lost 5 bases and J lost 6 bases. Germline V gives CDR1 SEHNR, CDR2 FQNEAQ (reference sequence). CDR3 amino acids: CASSRGGARNIQYF. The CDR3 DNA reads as TGTGCCAGCAGCCGCGGGGGGGCTAGAAACATTCAGTACTTC.

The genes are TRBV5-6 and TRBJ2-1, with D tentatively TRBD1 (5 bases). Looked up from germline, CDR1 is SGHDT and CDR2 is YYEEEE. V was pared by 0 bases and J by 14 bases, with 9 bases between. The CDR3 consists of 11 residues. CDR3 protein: CASSLGGMEFF. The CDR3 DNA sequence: TGTGCCAGCAGCTTGGGGGGCATGGAGTTCTTC. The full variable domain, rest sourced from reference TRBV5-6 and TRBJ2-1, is DAGVTQSPTHLIKTRGQQVTLRCSPKSGHDTVSWYQQALGQGPQFIFQYYEEEERQRGNFPDRFSGHQFPNYSSELNVNALLLGDSALYLCASSLGGMEFFGPGTRLTVL.

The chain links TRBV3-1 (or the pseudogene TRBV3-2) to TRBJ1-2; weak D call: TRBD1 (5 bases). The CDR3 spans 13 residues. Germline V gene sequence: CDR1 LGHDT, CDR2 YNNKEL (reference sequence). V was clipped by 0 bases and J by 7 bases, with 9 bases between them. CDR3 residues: CASSQDGGGGYTF. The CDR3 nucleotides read TGTGCCAGCAGCCAAGATGGGGGAGGTGGCTACACCTTC.

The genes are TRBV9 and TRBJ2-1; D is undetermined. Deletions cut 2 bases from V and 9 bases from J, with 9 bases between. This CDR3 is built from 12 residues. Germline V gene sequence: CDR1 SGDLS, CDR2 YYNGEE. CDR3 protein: CASSVDNVEQFF. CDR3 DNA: TGTGCCAGCAGCGTCGACAACGTTGAGCAGTTCTTC.

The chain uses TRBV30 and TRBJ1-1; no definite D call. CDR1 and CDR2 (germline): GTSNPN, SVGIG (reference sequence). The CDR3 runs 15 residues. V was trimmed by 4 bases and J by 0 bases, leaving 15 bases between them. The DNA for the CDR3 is TGTGCCTGGACCCGTGGCGGAACTATGAACACTGAAGCTTTCTTT. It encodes CAWTRGGTMNTEAFF.

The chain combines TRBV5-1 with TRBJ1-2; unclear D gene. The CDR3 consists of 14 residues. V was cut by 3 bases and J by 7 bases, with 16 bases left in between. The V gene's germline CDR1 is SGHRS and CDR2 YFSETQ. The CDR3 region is CASSSYRTGSGYTF. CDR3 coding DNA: TGCGCCAGCAGCTCCTACAGAACGGGTAGTGGCTACACCTTC.

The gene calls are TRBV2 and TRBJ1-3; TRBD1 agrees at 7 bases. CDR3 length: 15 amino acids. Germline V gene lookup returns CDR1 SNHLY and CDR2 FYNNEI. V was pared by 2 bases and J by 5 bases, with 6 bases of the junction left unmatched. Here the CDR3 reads CASSETRQGRNTIYF. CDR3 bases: TGTGCCAGCAGTGAAACCCGACAGGGTCGAAACACCATATATTTT.

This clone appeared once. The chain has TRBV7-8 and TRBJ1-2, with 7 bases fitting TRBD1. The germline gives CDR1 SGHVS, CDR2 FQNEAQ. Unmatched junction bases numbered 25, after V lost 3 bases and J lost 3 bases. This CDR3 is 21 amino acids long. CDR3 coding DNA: TGTGCCAGCAGCTTTAAGATTGGTCAACAAGAGGGGGCTCAGGGACACTATGGCTACACCTTC. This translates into CASSFKIGQQEGAQGHYGYTF. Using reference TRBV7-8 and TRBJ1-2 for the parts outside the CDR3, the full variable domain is GAGVSQSPRYKVAKRGQDVALRCDPISGHVSLFWYQQALGQGPEFLTYFQNEAQLDKSGLPSDRFFAERPEGSVSTLKIQRTQQEDSAVYLCASSFKIGQQEGAQGHYGYTFGSGTRLTVV.

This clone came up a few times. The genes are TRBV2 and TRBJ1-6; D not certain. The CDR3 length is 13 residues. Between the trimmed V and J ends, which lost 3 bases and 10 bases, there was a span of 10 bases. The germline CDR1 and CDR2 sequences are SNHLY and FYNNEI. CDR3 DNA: TGTGCCAGCAGTGAGGAGGAACAGTCACCCCTCCACTTT. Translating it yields CASSEEEQSPLHF.

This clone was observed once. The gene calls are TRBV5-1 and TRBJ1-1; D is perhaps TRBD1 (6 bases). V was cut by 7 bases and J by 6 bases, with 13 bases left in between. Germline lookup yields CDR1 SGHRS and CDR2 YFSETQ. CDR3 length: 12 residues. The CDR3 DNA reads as TGCGCCAGCGGGGGGCCGGGGGCTGAAGCTTTCTTT. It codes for CASGGPGAEAFF.

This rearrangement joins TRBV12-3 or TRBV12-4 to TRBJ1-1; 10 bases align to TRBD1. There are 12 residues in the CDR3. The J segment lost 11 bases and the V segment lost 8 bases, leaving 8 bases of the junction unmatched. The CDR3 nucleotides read TGTGCCAGCCGTCCGGGACAGGGGTTGGCTTTCTTT. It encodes CASRPGQGLAFF.

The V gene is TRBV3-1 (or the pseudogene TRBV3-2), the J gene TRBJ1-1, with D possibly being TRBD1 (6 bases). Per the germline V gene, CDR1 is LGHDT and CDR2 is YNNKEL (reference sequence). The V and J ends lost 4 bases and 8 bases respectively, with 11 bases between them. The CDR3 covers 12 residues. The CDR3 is CASSLGTREAFF. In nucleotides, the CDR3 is TGTGCCAGCAGCCTCGGGACAAGAGAAGCTTTCTTT.

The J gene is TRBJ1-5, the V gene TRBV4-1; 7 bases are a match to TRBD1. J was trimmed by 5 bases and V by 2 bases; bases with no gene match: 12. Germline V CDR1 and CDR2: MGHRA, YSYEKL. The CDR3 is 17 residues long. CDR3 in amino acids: CASSQSPGQEGDQPQHF. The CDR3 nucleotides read TGCGCCAGCAGCCAAAGCCCTGGACAGGAGGGGGATCAGCCCCAGCATTTT.

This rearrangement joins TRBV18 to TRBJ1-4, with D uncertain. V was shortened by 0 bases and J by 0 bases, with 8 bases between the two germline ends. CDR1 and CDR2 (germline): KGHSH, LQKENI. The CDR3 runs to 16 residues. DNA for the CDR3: TGTGCCAGCTCACCACCCCAGAGAGCAACTAATGAAAAACTGTTTTTT. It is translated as CASSPPQRATNEKLFF.

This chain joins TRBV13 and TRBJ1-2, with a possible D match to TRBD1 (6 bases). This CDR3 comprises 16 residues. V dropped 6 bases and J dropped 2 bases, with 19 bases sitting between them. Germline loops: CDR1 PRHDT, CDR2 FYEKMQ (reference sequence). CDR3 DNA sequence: TGTGCCAGCAGAAGGGGGGGGGCAGGCCGAAACTATGGCTACACCTTC. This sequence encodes CASRRGGAGRNYGYTF.

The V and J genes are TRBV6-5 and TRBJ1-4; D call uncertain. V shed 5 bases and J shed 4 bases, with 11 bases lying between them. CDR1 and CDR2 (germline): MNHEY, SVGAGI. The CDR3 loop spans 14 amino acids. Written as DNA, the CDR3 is TGTGCCAGCAGTCACGCCCGGGGTAATGAAAAACTGTTTTTT. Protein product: CASSHARGNEKLFF.

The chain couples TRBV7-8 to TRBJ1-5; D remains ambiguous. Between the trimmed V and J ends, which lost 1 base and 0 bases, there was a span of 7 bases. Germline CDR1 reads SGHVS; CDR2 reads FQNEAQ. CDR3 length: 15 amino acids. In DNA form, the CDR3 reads TGTGCCAGCAGCTTAGGGGGATATAGCAATCAGCCCCAGCATTTT. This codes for CASSLGGYSNQPQHF. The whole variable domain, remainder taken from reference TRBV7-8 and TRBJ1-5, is GAGVSQSPRYKVAKRGQDVALRCDPISGHVSLFWYQQALGQGPEFLTYFQNEAQLDKSGLPSDRFFAERPEGSVSTLKIQRTQQEDSAVYLCASSLGGYSNQPQHFGDGTRLSIL.

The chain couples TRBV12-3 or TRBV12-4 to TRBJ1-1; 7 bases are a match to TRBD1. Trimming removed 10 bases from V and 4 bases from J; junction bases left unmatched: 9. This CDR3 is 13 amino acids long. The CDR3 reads CATRRGLGTEAFF. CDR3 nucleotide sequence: TGTGCCACTAGGAGGGGGCTGGGCACTGAAGCTTTCTTT.